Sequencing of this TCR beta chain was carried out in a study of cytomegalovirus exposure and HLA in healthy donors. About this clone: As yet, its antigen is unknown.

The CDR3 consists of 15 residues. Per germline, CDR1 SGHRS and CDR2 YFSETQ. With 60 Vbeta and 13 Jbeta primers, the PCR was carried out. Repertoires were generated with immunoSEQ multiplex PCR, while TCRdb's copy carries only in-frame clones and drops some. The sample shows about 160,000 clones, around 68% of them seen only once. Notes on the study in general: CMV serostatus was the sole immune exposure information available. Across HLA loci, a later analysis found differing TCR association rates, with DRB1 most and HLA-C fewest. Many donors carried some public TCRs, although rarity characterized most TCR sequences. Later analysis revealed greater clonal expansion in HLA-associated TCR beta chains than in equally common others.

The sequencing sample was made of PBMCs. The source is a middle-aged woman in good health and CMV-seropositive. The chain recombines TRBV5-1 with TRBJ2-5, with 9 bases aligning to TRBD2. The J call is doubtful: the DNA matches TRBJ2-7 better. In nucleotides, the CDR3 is TGCGCCAGCAGCTTGGTAGGTAGCGGGAGTAACGAGCAGTACTTC. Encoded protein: CASSLVGSGSNEQYF.